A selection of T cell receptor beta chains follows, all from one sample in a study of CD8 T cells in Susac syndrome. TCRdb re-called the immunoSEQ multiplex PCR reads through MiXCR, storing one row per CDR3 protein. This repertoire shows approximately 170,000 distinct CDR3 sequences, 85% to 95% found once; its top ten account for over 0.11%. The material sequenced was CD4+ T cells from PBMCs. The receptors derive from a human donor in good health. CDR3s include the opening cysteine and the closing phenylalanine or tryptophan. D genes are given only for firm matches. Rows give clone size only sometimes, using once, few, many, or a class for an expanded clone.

TGTGCCAGCAGCTCCGAGCTGGCGCCAGGGGTCGGCTACACCTTC | CASSSELAPGVGYTF | TRBV7-9 | - | - | TRBJ1-2
TGTGCCAGCAGCCGCGGTCGCTCCTACGAGCAGTACTTC | CASSRGRSYEQYF | TRBV3-1 | - | - | TRBJ2-7
TGTGCCAGCCACTCTCCGATGGGAGACACCATATATTTT | CASHSPMGDTIYF | TRBV6-5 | - | - | TRBJ1-3
TGCGCCAGCAGCCATAGCGGAATTCAAGAGACCCAGTACTTC | CASSHSGIQETQYF | TRBV5-1 | - | - | TRBJ2-5
TGTGCCAGCAGTTCCTCCTCTGGGGCCAACGTCCTGACTTTC | CASSSSSGANVLTF | TRBV12-3/TRBV12-4 | - | few | TRBJ2-6
TGCAGTGCTTACGGGAGCTCCTACGAGCAGTACTTC | CSAYGSSYEQYF | TRBV20-1 | - | once | TRBJ2-7
TGTGCCAGCAGCCCGGGACAGGGATCGAGCTCTGGGGCCAACGTCCTGACTTTC | CASSPGQGSSSGANVLTF | TRBV7-3 | TRBD1 | - | TRBJ2-6
TGCGCCAGCAGCCAAGGACAGGGGGACGACGAGCAGTACTTC | CASSQGQGDDEQYF | TRBV4-1 | TRBD1 | - | TRBJ2-7
TGTGCCAGCAGCGCCGGGACAGGGAAAGTCTACGAGCAGTACTTC | CASSAGTGKVYEQYF | TRBV7-2 | TRBD1 | - | TRBJ2-7
TGTGCCAGCTTGGATCGGACCCGCGCGGCCTACGATGAGCAGTTCTTC | CASLDRTRAAYDEQFF | TRBV6-2/TRBV6-3 | - | - | TRBJ2-1
TGTGCCAGCTCCCCCCTCGTTAGTAATGAGCAGTTCTTC | CASSPLVSNEQFF | TRBV18 | - | - | TRBJ2-1
TGTGCCAGCAGCTTTAGACAGGGGGAAAACAATGAGCAGTTCTTC | CASSFRQGENNEQFF | TRBV5-4 | TRBD1 | - | TRBJ2-1
TGTGCCAGTAGTGACAGATCTGAAAACACCATATATTTT | CASSDRSENTIYF | TRBV19 | - | - | TRBJ1-3
TGTGCCAGCAGCTTAGCGGGGCCCCACCAGCAGTTCTTC | CASSLAGPHQQFF | TRBV11-1 | - | - | TRBJ2-1
TGTGCCAGCAGTGGTAGGGGGAGGTCGACTGAAGCTTTCTTT | CASSGRGRSTEAFF | TRBV6-1 | - | - | TRBJ1-1